The rows below give T cell receptor beta chains drawn from one sample of a study of siplizumab effects on memory and regulatory T cells. Clones were sequenced by immunoSEQ multiplex PCR, and TCRdb holds only the in-frame ones, with some missing. The sample lists more than 95,000 clones; around 94% were seen once. Sequenced input: non-Treg CD4+ T cells sorted from blood. The source is a human donor in good health. Both conserved end residues are part of each CDR3. The D gene is left open where the match is weak. Clone size is not always given. Where it is, it says once, few, many or a class for expanded clones.

d_gene: NA; abundance: NA; len: 14; j_gene: TRBJ2-7; v_gene: TRBV5-1; CDR3nt: TGCGCCAGCAGCTACGACATGGACTCCTACGAGCAGTACTTC; CDR3aa: CASSYDMDSYEQYF
d_gene: NA; abundance: NA; len: 16; j_gene: TRBJ2-3; v_gene: TRBV7-6; CDR3nt: TGTGCCAGCAGCTTAGGGCGGGCCGACTCCACAGATACGCAGTATTTT; CDR3aa: CASSLGRADSTDTQYF
d_gene: TRBD2; abundance: NA; len: 13; j_gene: TRBJ2-3; v_gene: TRBV7-2; CDR3nt: TGTGCCAGCAGCCTCCCCCAGCGGGGGCGTCTGTATTTT; CDR3aa: CASSLPQRGRLYF
d_gene: NA; abundance: NA; len: 15; j_gene: TRBJ2-7; v_gene: TRBV15; CDR3nt: TGTGCCACCAGTTCGAGTGTCGGGGGTCCCTACGAGCAGTACTTC; CDR3aa: CATSSSVGGPYEQYF
d_gene: NA; abundance: NA; len: 16; j_gene: TRBJ1-4; v_gene: TRBV4-1; CDR3nt: TGCGCCAGCAGCCGCGAAGGGCCTGCAACTAATGAAAAACTGTTTTTT; CDR3aa: CASSREGPATNEKLFF
d_gene: TRBD2; abundance: few; len: 18; j_gene: TRBJ2-1; v_gene: TRBV5-1; CDR3nt: TGCGCCAGCAGCCTTACGACTAGCGGGGGGGCGGTCTACAATGAGCAGTTCTTC; CDR3aa: CASSLTTSGGAVYNEQFF
d_gene: NA; abundance: NA; len: 15; j_gene: TRBJ2-5; v_gene: TRBV7-9; CDR3nt: TGTGCCAGCAGCTTAGGAACCAAGCCGAAAAGTTCCCAGTACTTC; CDR3aa: CASSLGTKPKSSQYF
d_gene: NA; abundance: NA; len: 14; j_gene: TRBJ2-4; v_gene: TRBV5-8; CDR3nt: TGTGCTGCGGGGCCCTACGGGCTCAAAAACATTCAGTACTTC; CDR3aa: CAAGPYGLKNIQYF
d_gene: TRBD2; abundance: NA; len: 14; j_gene: TRBJ2-7; v_gene: TRBV7-6; CDR3nt: TGTGCCAGCAGCGCCGGACTAGCGGGAGTCGAGCAGTACTTC; CDR3aa: CASSAGLAGVEQYF
d_gene: NA; abundance: NA; len: 14; j_gene: TRBJ2-7; v_gene: TRBV30; CDR3nt: TGTGCCTGGAGGGTGAGGCAGATCCGTCACGAGCAGTACTTC; CDR3aa: CAWRVRQIRHEQYF
d_gene: TRBD1; abundance: NA; len: 13; j_gene: TRBJ1-2; v_gene: TRBV11-3; CDR3nt: TGTGCCAGCAGCTTCGACGGGACAGATGGCTACACCTTC; CDR3aa: CASSFDGTDGYTF
d_gene: NA; abundance: NA; len: 13; j_gene: TRBJ1-5; v_gene: TRBV4-1; CDR3nt: TGCGCCAGCAGCCCTCAGTGGGGTCAGCCCCAGCATTTT; CDR3aa: CASSPQWGQPQHF
d_gene: NA; abundance: NA; len: 15; j_gene: TRBJ2-5; v_gene: TRBV7-9; CDR3nt: TGTGCCAGCGCACCCCTTGCGGGTGGGGGAGAGACCCAGTACTTC; CDR3aa: CASAPLAGGGETQYF
d_gene: TRBD1; abundance: NA; len: 13; j_gene: TRBJ2-2; v_gene: TRBV27; CDR3nt: TGTGCCAGCAGGGGACAGGGTCGCGGGGAGCTGTTTTTT; CDR3aa: CASRGQGRGELFF
d_gene: TRBD1; abundance: NA; len: 13; j_gene: TRBJ1-4; v_gene: TRBV7-2; CDR3nt: TGTGCCAGCAGCCGCAGGGGGGATGAAAAACTGTTTTTT; CDR3aa: CASSRRGDEKLFF
d_gene: NA; abundance: NA; len: 13; j_gene: TRBJ1-4; v_gene: TRBV19; CDR3nt: TGTGCCAGTAGTATGAACGCCGATGAAAAACTGTTTTTT; CDR3aa: CASSMNADEKLFF
d_gene: NA; abundance: once; len: 14; j_gene: TRBJ1-2; v_gene: TRBV25-1; CDR3nt: TGTGCCAGCAGTGAGGCGGACAGATTCTATGGCTACACCTTC; CDR3aa: CASSEADRFYGYTF
d_gene: NA; abundance: NA; len: 15; j_gene: TRBJ2-7; v_gene: TRBV21-1; CDR3nt: TGTGCCAGCAGCAAAGGTGGTAGCGGGGCCTACGAGCAGTACTTC; CDR3aa: CASSKGGSGAYEQYF
d_gene: NA; abundance: NA; len: 13; j_gene: TRBJ1-5; v_gene: TRBV7-2; CDR3nt: TGTGCCAGCAGCTCGAGGAGCAATCAGCCCCAGCATTTT; CDR3aa: CASSSRSNQPQHF
d_gene: NA; abundance: NA; len: 14; j_gene: TRBJ2-7; v_gene: TRBV5-1; CDR3nt: TGCGCCAGCAGCTTTGGCAGTGCAGGGTACGAGCAGTACTTC; CDR3aa: CASSFGSAGYEQYF
d_gene: NA; abundance: NA; len: 13; j_gene: TRBJ1-1; v_gene: TRBV29-1; CDR3nt: TGCAGCCTGCTGGGCGGGCGAGGCACTGAAGCTTTCTTT; CDR3aa: CSLLGGRGTEAFF
d_gene: NA; abundance: NA; len: 12; j_gene: TRBJ1-5; v_gene: TRBV19; CDR3nt: TGTGCCAGTGGCAAGAGCAATCAGCCCCAGCATTTT; CDR3aa: CASGKSNQPQHF